The 22 T cell receptor beta chains listed next were all sequenced from one sample in a study of shared clonotypes between healthy human individuals. Measured with immunoSEQ multiplex PCR; TCRdb has only the in-frame clones, and not every one. The profile shows about 490,000 clones, roughly 85% of them singletons. Sequencing was done on a sample of PBMCs. The receptors come from a woman in her thirties or forties in good health. Some clones in this sample may be carry-over from other donors' samples.

Note on this clone: This may be a read error: a much more frequent sequence differs by one nucleotide. The J gene is TRBJ2-7, the V gene TRBV7-9, with 8 nucleotides matching TRBD1. Germline V gene data show CDR1 as SEHNR and CDR2 as FQNEAQ (reference sequence). The CDR3 loop spans 14 amino acids. V shed 1 base, J shed 3 bases, and the junction held 2 bases outside the gene matches. This CDR3 is CASSLGTGNYEQYF. Here the CDR3 DNA reads TGTGCCAGCAGCTTAGGGACAGGGAACTACGAGCAGTACTTC.

A remark on this clone: Relative to the germline gene, one junction end is altered; a read error may explain this. CDR3 in amino acids: CASSLSGLGNAAF. The CDR3 region has the DNA TGTGCCAGCAGTCTATCCGGTCTAGGGAACGCCGCTTTC. This chain uses TRBV27 with TRBJ2-7; no reliable D call. Germline loops: CDR1 MNHEY, CDR2 SMNVEV (reference sequence). The CDR3 sequence is 13 residues long.

This chain joins TRBV28 and TRBJ1-6; 7 bases line up with TRBD1. The germline V gene has CDR1 MDHEN and CDR2 SYDVKM. V was pared by 2 bases and J by 9 bases, with 7 bases of the junction left unmatched. This CDR3 contains 15 residues. The CDR3 DNA reads as TGTGCCAGCAGTTTAGAAACAGGGGTTACTTCACCCCTCCACTTT. It is translated as CASSLETGVTSPLHF.

This chain joins TRBV7-8 and TRBJ2-3; possibly TRBD2 for D (6 bases). CDR1 is SGHVS, CDR2 FQNEAQ, per germline. The V end lost 0 bases, the J end lost 14 bases, and 21 bases lay between the germline ends. The CDR3 has 15 residues. The DNA for the CDR3 is TGTGCCAGCAGCTTAGCGTTGATGGCCGGGAGCTATAGGTATTTT. It encodes CASSLALMAGSYRYF.

Comment on this clone: Other DNA variants within this sample encode the same CDR3. V gene TRBV30 combines with J gene TRBJ2-5; D is possibly TRBD1 (6 bases). CDR1 and CDR2 (germline): GTSNPN, SVGIG (reference sequence). CDR3 length: 13 amino acids. The ends were cut back, 0 bases at V and 4 bases at J, with 9 bases in the middle. For the CDR3, the DNA is TGTGCCTGGAGTGTAGGGGGTAGAGAGACCCAGTACTTC. Translated, it gives CAWSVGGRETQYF. The variable domain in full, with the rest retrieved from reference TRBV30 and TRBJ2-5, is SQTIHQWPATLVQPVGSPLSLECTVEGTSNPNLYWYRQAAGRGLQLLFYSVGIGQISSEVPQNLSASRPQDRQFILSSKKLLLSDSGFYLCAWSVGGRETQYFGPGTRLLVL.

This clone came up a few times. The V call is TRBV18, the J call TRBJ1-1; D is unclear. V lost 0 bases and J lost 1, with 12 bases in between. The CDR3 sequence is 16 residues long. Germline V lookup: CDR1 KGHSH, CDR2 LQKENI. The CDR3 here is CASSPPSSRGNTEAFF. CDR3 DNA: TGTGCCAGCTCACCACCGTCTAGTAGAGGGAACACTGAAGCTTTCTTT.

V is TRBV7-3 and J is TRBJ2-3; TRBD2 matches 7 bases. After removal of 2 bases from V and 2 bases from J, the junction contained 4 bases not matched to a gene. The CDR3 has 15 residues. Germline lookup yields CDR1 SGHTA and CDR2 FQGTGA. The CDR3 nucleotides are TGTGCCAGCAGCTTACAAGCGGGACTCACAGATACGCAGTATTTT. Its translation: CASSLQAGLTDTQYF.

The chain uses TRBV19 and TRBJ2-1; TRBD2 aligns across 13 bases. The CDR3 is made up of 17 amino acids. Trimming cost V 2 bases and J 5 bases; bases outside gene matches: 6. Germline CDR1 is LNHDA and CDR2 is SQIVND (reference sequence). The CDR3 loop is CASSIRTSGSYDNEQFF. CDR3 DNA sequence: TGTGCCAGTAGTATAAGGACTAGCGGGAGTTACGACAATGAGCAGTTCTTC.

This chain joins TRBV6-5 and TRBJ1-6, with a possible D match to TRBD1 (6 bases). This CDR3 spans 15 amino acids. V was clipped by 6 bases and J by 6 bases, with 15 bases between them. Looked up from germline, CDR1 is MNHEY and CDR2 is SVGAGI. In DNA form, the CDR3 reads TGTGCCAGCAGACTAGACAGGCATCCTAATTCACCCCTCCACTTT. This translates into CASRLDRHPNSPLHF.

The chain has TRBV18 and TRBJ2-2; 7 bases align to TRBD1. V shed 2 bases, J shed 5 bases, and the junction held 8 bases outside the gene matches. CDR3 length: 16 amino acids. Germline lookup yields CDR1 KGHSH and CDR2 LQKENI. CDR3 protein: CASSPSQGPGTGELFF. The CDR3 region has the DNA TGTGCCAGCTCACCATCACAGGGGCCGGGAACCGGGGAGCTGTTTTTT.

A single count supports this clone. This rearrangement joins TRBV5-5 to TRBJ1-5; possible D gene TRBD1, 5 bases. There are 13 residues in the CDR3. Germline CDR1 and CDR2: SGHKS and YYEKEE (reference sequence). The V end was cut by 4 bases, the J end by 6 bases, with 11 bases between. CDR3 sequence reads: CASSQGDGQPQHF. The DNA of the CDR3 is TGTGCCAGCAGCCAAGGGGACGGTCAGCCCCAGCATTTT. Drawing the rest from reference TRBV5-5 and TRBJ1-5, the complete variable domain is DAGVTQSPTHLIKTRGQQVTLRCSPISGHKSVSWYQQVLGQGPQFIFQYYEKEERGRGNFPDRFSARQFPNYSSELNVNALLLGDSALYLCASSQGDGQPQHFGDGTRLSIL.

CDR3 region: CAWSVMIGAYEQYF. CDR3 in DNA: TGTGCCTGGAGTGTCATGATCGGTGCCTACGAGCAGTACTTC. The V and J genes are TRBV30 and TRBJ2-7; D call uncertain. Germline CDR1 GTSNPN, CDR2 SVGIG (reference sequence). This CDR3 comprises 14 residues. Trimming took off 0 bases at V and 2 bases at J, with 11 bases between the two ends.

As to this clone: A single base separates this from a much larger clone, so it may be a read error. Other nucleotide sequences from this sample produce the same CDR3. The V and J genes are TRBV10-3 and TRBJ2-7; weak D call: TRBD2 (5 bases). Germline CDR1 and CDR2: ENHRY and SYGVKD. Between the trimmed V and J ends, which lost 4 bases and 4 bases, there was a span of 5 bases. The CDR3 spans 11 residues. CDR3 loop: CAISGGYEQYF. The CDR3 DNA is TGTGCCATCAGTGGAGGGTACGAGCAGTACTTC.

The chain joins TRBV4-2 to TRBJ1-5; maybe TRBD1 (5 bases). V was clipped by 0 bases and J by 5 bases, with 14 bases between them. The CDR3 has 16 amino acids. Germline CDR1 reads LGHNA; CDR2 reads YNFKEQ. This CDR3 reads CASSQDQYRMDQPQHF. The CDR3 bases are TGTGCCAGCAGCCAAGATCAATACAGGATGGATCAGCCCCAGCATTTT.

In this sample, this clone turned up once. This chain joins TRBV19 and TRBJ1-2, with 12 nucleotides matching TRBD1. From germline, CDR1 is LNHDA and CDR2 SQIVND (reference sequence). V trimming: 4 bases; J trimming: 4 bases; junction bases outside the gene matches: 10. The CDR3 is 17 residues long. CDR3 DNA: TGTGCCAGTAGTAGATCCGGGACAGGGGGCGCCGGCTATGGCTACACCTTC. Its translation: CASSRSGTGGAGYGYTF.

The genes are TRBV4-3 and TRBJ2-7; TRBD1 might be the D (5 bases). This CDR3 spans 15 amino acids. CDR1 LGHNA and CDR2 YSLEER come from the germline V gene. With 0 bases removed from V and 0 bases from J, the gap between germline ends came to 9 bases. The CDR3 coding sequence is TGCGCCAGCAGCCAAGAAGACAGAGACTCCTACGAGCAGTACTTC. This codes for CASSQEDRDSYEQYF.

The sample holds one count of this clone. The genes are TRBV11-2 and TRBJ2-1, with 10 bases lining up with TRBD2. The V gene's germline CDR1 is SGHAT and CDR2 FQNNGV. Unmatched junction bases numbered 5, after V lost 5 bases and J lost 4 bases. The CDR3 loop spans 15 amino acids. CDR3 bases: TGTGCCAGCAGCCCGGGACTAGCGCGATACAATGAGCAGTTCTTC. Protein: CASSPGLARYNEQFF.

The chain employs TRBV28 and TRBJ1-5, with 8 positions matching TRBD1. Germline CDR1 and CDR2: MDHEN and SYDVKM. The ends lost 4 bases at V and 6 bases at J; junction bases unmatched: 8. The CDR3 spans 15 residues. The CDR3 protein is CASSSDRVPLQPQHF. In DNA, the CDR3 is TGTGCCAGCAGTTCGGACAGGGTCCCCCTTCAGCCCCAGCATTTT.

V is TRBV5-5 and J is TRBJ1-2, with 7 bases aligning to TRBD1. This CDR3 region has 15 residues. The germline V gene has CDR1 SGHKS and CDR2 YYEKEE (reference sequence). The junction had 9 bases not matched to a gene; V was cut back by 1 base and J by 6 bases. The CDR3 loop reads CASSLLNRGVNGYTF. In DNA, the CDR3 is TGTGCCAGCAGCTTGCTAAACAGGGGAGTTAATGGCTACACCTTC.

This clone was counted between two and nine times. V usage is TRBV19 and J usage is TRBJ2-7, with D uncertain. This CDR3 is built from 14 residues. Germline-derived CDR1 and CDR2 are LNHDA and SQIVND (reference sequence). Trimming stripped 1 base from V and 5 bases from J, with 12 bases between. CDR3 region: CASSIGYTIHEQYF. Written as DNA, the CDR3 is TGTGCCAGTAGTATAGGGTACACGATCCACGAGCAGTACTTC.

The rearrangement uses TRBV7-3 and TRBJ2-3; D may be TRBD2 (6 bases). This CDR3 comprises 14 residues. The V gene lost 1 base and the J gene lost 1 base, with 6 bases spanning the gap. The germline gives CDR1 SGHTA, CDR2 FQGTGA. The CDR3 nucleotides are TGTGCCAGCAGCTTAAAGCGGGGCACAGATACGCAGTATTTT. Protein product: CASSLKRGTDTQYF. The whole variable domain, remainder taken from reference TRBV7-3 and TRBJ2-3, is GAGVSQTPSNKVTEKGKYVELRCDPISGHTALYWYRQSLGQGPEFLIYFQGTGAADDSGLPNDRFFAVRPEGSVSTLKIQRTERGDSAVYLCASSLKRGTDTQYFGPGTRLTVL.

Only one count was recorded for this clone. The chain is built from TRBV21-1 and TRBJ2-7; TRBD1 was called by the table and not checked on the DNA. TRBV21-1 is designated a pseudogene. There are 12 residues in the CDR3. The CDR3 nucleotides read TGTGTCAGCAGCAGGCGACAGGGGGATCGGTACTTC. Amino acid sequence: CVSSRRQGDRYF.